The 25 T cell receptor beta chains below all came from one sample that was sequenced in a study of blood T cell repertoires in COVID-19 (dated by TCRdb to between 2020 and 2021). The protocol used for the library was the immunoSEQ multiplex PCR assay. This is the immuneACCESS table as TCRdb keeps it, with only in-frame sequences that have V and J called. A part of the clones is gone; compared with another copy, unresolved V genes explain less than half, and the rest is unexplained. This sample holds 130,000 to 150,000 clones; roughly 88% were observed only once. Over 1.5% of the sample rests with the top ten. The sequenced material came from peripheral blood. The receptor source for this set is a man between 65 and 79 years old with acute or convalescent COVID-19.

The chain joins TRBV6-5 to TRBJ2-7, with 7 nucleotides matching TRBD2. After removal of 0 bases from V and 0 bases from J, the junction contained 2 bases not matched to a gene. The CDR3 length is 15 residues. Germline CDR1 is MNHEY and CDR2 is SVGAGI. CDR3 loop: CASSYSAGSSYEQYF. The CDR3 DNA reads TGTGCCAGCAGTTACTCAGCGGGGAGCTCCTACGAGCAGTACTTC.

About this clone: The junction differs from germline at one of its ends, possibly a read error. The J gene is TRBJ2-1, the V gene TRBV28; TRBD1 matches at 7 bases. The germline gives CDR1 MDHEN, CDR2 SYDVKM. There are 15 residues in the CDR3. The CDR3 DNA reads as TGTGCCAGCAGTCGACAGGGTATGAGCTACTATGAGCAGTTCTTC. This gives the protein CASSRQGMSYYEQFF. The whole variable domain, remainder taken from reference TRBV28 and TRBJ2-1, is DVKVTQSSRYLVKRTGEKVFLECVQDMDHENMFWYRQDPGLGLRLIYFSYDVKMKEKGDIPEGYSVSREKKERFSLILESASTNQTSMYLCASSRQGMSYYEQFFGPGTRLTVL.

The chain uses TRBV5-1 and TRBJ2-5, with TRBD2 matching over 10 bases. From germline, CDR1 is SGHRS and CDR2 YFSETQ. The V and J ends lost 2 bases and 4 bases, in that order; junction bases with no gene match: 8. This CDR3 is 16 amino acids long. CDR3: CASSLGTAGGIETQYF. The CDR3, as DNA: TGCGCCAGCAGCTTAGGTACAGCGGGAGGGATAGAGACCCAGTACTTC.

The chain is built from TRBV19 and TRBJ1-5; tentative D call: TRBD1 (5 bases). The ends were cut back, 5 bases at V and 3 bases at J, with 17 bases in the middle. The germline gives CDR1 LNHDA, CDR2 SQIVND (reference sequence). This CDR3 has 16 amino acids. The CDR3 reads CASSGTHRSSNQPQHF. In nucleotides, the CDR3 is TGTGCCAGTAGTGGAACCCACAGGAGTTCCAATCAGCCCCAGCATTTT. The full variable domain, rest sourced from reference TRBV19 and TRBJ1-5, is DGGITQSPKYLFRKEGQNVTLSCEQNLNHDAMYWYRQDPGQGLRLIYYSQIVNDFQKGDIAEGYSVSREKKESFPLTVTSAQKNPTAFYLCASSGTHRSSNQPQHFGDGTRLSIL.

This clone was seen a few times. The chain couples TRBV5-6 to TRBJ1-1, with unresolved D. The ends were cut back, 2 bases at V and 0 bases at J, with 11 bases in the middle. The CDR3 covers 15 residues. CDR1 and CDR2 (germline): SGHDT, YYEEEE. CDR3 amino acids: CASSFRRTVNTEAFF. The CDR3 DNA reads TGTGCCAGCAGCTTTAGGAGGACGGTGAACACTGAAGCTTTCTTT. Full variable domain (rest looked up from reference TRBV5-6 and TRBJ1-1): DAGVTQSPTHLIKTRGQQVTLRCSPKSGHDTVSWYQQALGQGPQFIFQYYEEEERQRGNFPDRFSGHQFPNYSSELNVNALLLGDSALYLCASSFRRTVNTEAFFGQGTRLTVV.

The V gene is TRBV10-3, the J gene TRBJ1-6, with 8 positions matching TRBD1. The CDR3 covers 12 residues. V dropped 10 bases and J dropped 10; count of bases not matched to a gene: 6. CDR1 is ENHRY, CDR2 SYGVKD, per germline. The CDR3 reads CATGQEGSPLHF. CDR3 bases: TGTGCCACGGGACAGGAGGGATCACCCCTCCACTTT.

The rearrangement uses TRBV28 and TRBJ1-6, with D possibly matching TRBD1 (6 bases). The germline V and J ends were trimmed by 9 bases and 10 bases, with 13 bases remaining between them. The CDR3 has 12 amino acids. Germline values: CDR1 MDHEN, CDR2 SYDVKM. The CDR3 is CASTDSLSPLHF. The DNA of the CDR3 is TGTGCCAGTACGGACAGCCTCTCACCCCTCCACTTT.

The count of this clone is one. This sequence joins TRBV4-2 and TRBJ2-6; possible D gene TRBD2, 5 bases. The V gene's germline CDR1 is LGHNA and CDR2 YNFKEQ. There are 16 residues in the CDR3. Deletions cut 4 bases from V and 0 bases from J, with 10 bases between. CDR3 sequence: CASSPSSLSGANVLTF. CDR3 DNA: TGTGCCAGCAGCCCTTCTAGCCTCTCTGGGGCCAACGTCCTGACTTTC.

The chain recombines TRBV13 with TRBJ2-7, with 9 positions matching TRBD1. CDR1 and CDR2 from the germline V gene are PRHDT and FYEKMQ (reference sequence). This CDR3 has 14 amino acids. V was pared by 4 bases and J by 4 bases, with 5 bases of the junction left unmatched. CDR3 nucleotides: TGTGCCAGCAGCTCGGGGACAGGGTGGTACGAGCAGTACTTC. This sequence encodes CASSSGTGWYEQYF.

This clone was detected once. The chain combines TRBV3-1 (or the pseudogene TRBV3-2) with TRBJ2-1; 7 nucleotides line up with TRBD1. This CDR3 is built from 14 residues. CDR1 is LGHDT, CDR2 YNNKEL, per germline (reference sequence). V shed 4 bases, J shed 7 bases, and the junction held 7 bases outside the gene matches. The DNA of the CDR3 is TGTGCCAGCAGCCCCCGACAGGGTCATAATGAGCAGTTCTTC. Its translation is CASSPRQGHNEQFF.

The chain carries TRBV24-1 and TRBJ2-5, with 13 bases fitting TRBD2. The CDR3 is 17 residues long. CDR1 and CDR2 from the germline V gene are KGHDR and SFDVKD. Trimming cost V 4 bases and J 1 base; bases outside gene matches: 5. The CDR3 coding sequence is TGTGCCACCAGTGACCGAACTAGCGGGAGGGGCCAAGAGACCCAGTACTTC. Translation gives CATSDRTSGRGQETQYF.

Only one count was recorded for this clone. The chain links TRBV3-1 (or the pseudogene TRBV3-2) to TRBJ2-3, with TRBD2 matching over 9 bases. V shed 5 bases and J 0 bases; nucleotides not matched to a gene: 6. Germline assignment: CDR1 LGHDT and CDR2 YNNKEL (reference sequence). The CDR3 extends over 16 amino acids. DNA of the CDR3: TGTGCCAGCAGCGTCGGACTAGCGTTTAGCACAGATACGCAGTATTTT. This gives the protein CASSVGLAFSTDTQYF.

J is TRBJ1-1 and V is TRBV6-5, with D tentatively TRBD1 (5 bases). The germline V and J ends were trimmed by 8 bases and 1 base, with 8 bases remaining between them. The CDR3 is 12 residues long. CDR1 is MNHEY and CDR2 is SVGAGI in the germline V gene. CDR3 in amino acids: CASGTGNTEAFF. In DNA form, the CDR3 reads TGTGCCAGCGGTACAGGGAACACTGAAGCTTTCTTT.

V usage is TRBV5-1 and J usage is TRBJ1-3, with a tentative D call TRBD1 (6 bases). CDR1 and CDR2 (germline): SGHRS, YFSETQ. With 2 bases removed from V and 3 bases from J, the gap between germline ends came to 12 bases. This CDR3 spans 15 amino acids. CDR3 region: CASSLQGQRGNTIYF. The CDR3 bases are TGCGCCAGCAGCTTACAGGGTCAGCGTGGAAACACCATATATTTT.

This sequence joins TRBV5-1 and TRBJ2-7, with TRBD2 identical over 8 bases. V trimming: 4 bases; J trimming: 2 bases; junction bases outside the gene matches: 8. CDR3 size: 15 residues. The V gene's germline CDR1 is SGHRS and CDR2 YFSETQ. The CDR3 here is CASSPGGGMTYEQYF. In nucleotides, the CDR3 is TGCGCCAGCAGCCCCGGGGGGGGCATGACCTACGAGCAGTACTTC. The complete variable domain, with remaining parts taken from reference TRBV5-1 and TRBJ2-7, reads KAGVTQTPRYLIKTRGQQVTLSCSPISGHRSVSWYQQTPGQGLQFLFEYFSETQRNKGNFPGRFSGRQFSNSRSEMNVSTLELGDSALYLCASSPGGGMTYEQYFGPGTRLTVT.

V and J are TRBV12-3 or TRBV12-4 and TRBJ1-3; 7 bases are a match to TRBD1. V was clipped by 8 bases and J by 8 bases; unmatched bases: 9. The CDR3 runs 13 residues. The CDR3 DNA sequence: TGTGCCAGCGCCTACAGGGGCCTGGACACCATATATTTT. It is translated as CASAYRGLDTIYF.

This clone was seen a single time. This chain connects TRBV10-3 to TRBJ2-4, with 7 bases that match TRBD1. Germline CDR1 ENHRY, CDR2 SYGVKD. With V trimmed by 8 bases and J by 0 bases, 13 bases remained unmatched. The CDR3 contains 17 residues. The CDR3 region is CAIVRTGPLLAKNIQYF. CDR3 in DNA: TGTGCCATCGTTCGGACAGGCCCACTCCTAGCCAAAAACATTCAGTACTTC.

The chain is built from TRBV7-8 and TRBJ1-4, with 8 bases that match TRBD1. Looked up from germline, CDR1 is SGHVS and CDR2 is FQNEAQ. This CDR3 has 15 residues. V was pared by 4 bases and J by 7 bases, with 8 bases of the junction left unmatched. DNA for the CDR3: TGTGCCAGCAGCTCAAACAGGGGGGGTATTGAAAAACTGTTTTTT. Translation gives CASSSNRGGIEKLFF.

The CDR3 sequence: CASSFSFSGSNGGGELFF. CDR3 sequence (DNA): TGTGCCAGCAGCTTCTCATTTAGCGGGAGTAATGGTGGCGGGGAGCTGTTTTTT. The chain links TRBV11-2 to TRBJ2-2; the match to TRBD2 covers 9 bases. The CDR3 has 18 residues. After removal of 3 bases from V and 7 bases from J, the junction contained 15 bases not matched to a gene. Germline CDR1 is SGHAT and CDR2 is FQNNGV.

The chain recombines TRBV11-3 with TRBJ2-3, with 8 positions matching TRBD2. The ends lost 0 bases at V and 6 bases at J; junction bases unmatched: 14. This CDR3 contains 18 residues. The germline CDR1 and CDR2 sequences are SGHNT and YENEEA. CDR3 bases: TGTGCCAGCAGCTTAGAGGGGGCTAGCGGGCGGGAACCTGATACGCAGTATTTT. Protein sequence: CASSLEGASGREPDTQYF.

CDR3 sequence: CASSSSGVLAKNIQYF. The CDR3, as DNA: TGTGCCAGCAGCTCCAGCGGGGTTCTAGCCAAAAACATTCAGTACTTC. The V and J genes are TRBV7-2 and TRBJ2-4; 7 nucleotides agree with TRBD2. Germline CDR1 reads SGHTA; CDR2 reads FQGNSA. The junction had 6 bases not matched to a gene; V was cut back by 4 bases and J by 0 bases. This CDR3 is built from 16 residues.

This sequence joins TRBV28 and TRBJ1-5; the match to TRBD1 covers 8 bases. This CDR3 is built from 13 residues. CDR1 and CDR2 (germline): MDHEN, SYDVKM. The J segment lost 6 bases and the V segment lost 5 bases, leaving 3 bases of the junction unmatched. The CDR3 reads CASSLGQGQPQHF. The CDR3 DNA reads as TGTGCCAGCAGTCTCGGACAGGGTCAGCCCCAGCATTTT.

V usage is TRBV5-1 and J usage is TRBJ1-1; TRBD1 might be the D (6 bases). Germline CDR1 and CDR2: SGHRS and YFSETQ. V shed 2 bases and J shed 5 bases, with 13 bases lying between them. The CDR3 is 14 amino acids. CDR3 loop: CASSLEQGWTEAFF. DNA of the CDR3: TGCGCCAGCAGCTTAGAACAGGGTTGGACTGAAGCTTTCTTT.

J is TRBJ1-3 and V is TRBV3-1 (or the pseudogene TRBV3-2), with D possibly TRBD1 on 5 matching bases. CDR1 and CDR2 from the germline V gene are LGHDT and YNNKEL (reference sequence). CDR3 length: 16 residues. With 1 base removed from V and 4 bases from J, the gap between germline ends came to 14 bases. CDR3 amino acids: CASSQGQGGWGNTIYF. The CDR3 coding sequence is TGTGCCAGCAGCCAAGGCCAGGGCGGATGGGGAAACACCATATATTTT.

This clone was counted a few times. The chain links TRBV6-2 or TRBV6-3 to TRBJ1-5; 7 nucleotides match TRBD1. CDR1 and CDR2 (germline): MNHEY, SVGEGT. The CDR3 length is 17 residues. V lost 2 bases and J lost 6; bases outside the gene matches: 13. CDR3 in amino acids: CASSYVNRGLPSQPQHF. CDR3 DNA sequence: TGTGCCAGCAGTTACGTTAACAGGGGACTGCCGAGTCAGCCCCAGCATTTT.